Reported below is one T cell receptor beta chain. The antigen is undetermined. These data originate in a study of OX40 agonist ivuxolimab in advanced cancers. On the study more broadly: Ivuxolimab is an agonistic anti-OX40 (CD134) antibody, and patients were treated with it. People who had prior anti-PD-1, anti-PD-L1 or anti-CTLA-4 therapy could take part, and less than 50% had some.

With baseline, cycle 4 day 1, and cycle 7 day 1 as timepoints, blood was sampled. Study outcomes and limitations: Relatively little clonal expansion, among the lowest observed, appeared in partial responders at 0.1-3.0 mg/kg.

Using immunoSEQ multiplex PCR, the repertoire was profiled, and TCRdb retains in-frame clones only, with some absent. Among about 35,000 clones listed, under 85% were seen once. The germline V and J ends were trimmed by 0 bases and 0 bases, with 3 bases remaining between them. This CDR3 region has 13 residues. The germline V gene has CDR1 GTSNPN and CDR2 SVGIG (reference sequence). The chain employs TRBV30 and TRBJ1-3, with D unresolved. The sequenced sample was CD4+ or CD8+ T cells sorted from blood, obtained in a trial of the OX40 agonist ivuxolimab. This receptor was obtained from an adult with an advanced solid tumor such as melanoma, head and neck, liver or kidney cancer. The CDR3 is CAWSVSSGNTIYF. In DNA form, the CDR3 reads TGTGCCTGGAGTGTAAGCTCTGGAAACACCATATATTTT.